Listed below are T cell receptor beta chains from one sample, sequenced in a study of cytomegalovirus exposure and HLA in healthy donors. Data came from immunoSEQ multiplex PCR; TCRdb stores just in-frame clones and leaves some out. The table includes approximately 120,000 clones, approximately 95% detected once. Sequenced: PBMCs. The receptor source for this set is a man between 18 and 35 years old in good health and CMV-seronegative. CDR3s include the opening cysteine and the closing phenylalanine or tryptophan. The order of the fields is J gene, V gene, CDR3 protein.

j_call: TRBJ2-3
v_call: TRBV28
cdr3_aa: CASSHSGTSGGTQYF

j_call: TRBJ2-7
v_call: TRBV5-4
cdr3_aa: CASGRDRGRSYEQYF

j_call: TRBJ1-2
v_call: TRBV6-5
cdr3_aa: CASSRGGDYGYTF

j_call: TRBJ2-1
v_call: TRBV11-2
cdr3_aa: CASSLTAGNYNEQFF

j_call: TRBJ2-7
v_call: TRBV6-5
cdr3_aa: CASSYGTSGTYEQYF

j_call: TRBJ1-2
v_call: TRBV28
cdr3_aa: CASSFPRREANYGYTF

j_call: TRBJ1-4
v_call: TRBV5-1
cdr3_aa: CASTKEWTVKNEKLFF

j_call: TRBJ1-5
v_call: TRBV5-6
cdr3_aa: CASSSGQPNQPQHF

j_call: TRBJ2-6
v_call: TRBV7-3
cdr3_aa: CASSLKLAGASGANVLTF

j_call: TRBJ2-1
v_call: TRBV9
cdr3_aa: CASSPRQIWYNEQFF

j_call: TRBJ2-7
v_call: TRBV23-1
cdr3_aa: CASSEPHTPNSYEQYF

j_call: TRBJ2-2
v_call: TRBV6-6
cdr3_aa: CASSYESGRAPGELFF

j_call: TRBJ1-1
v_call: TRBV6-6
cdr3_aa: CASSYGGAGAFF

j_call: TRBJ1-1
v_call: TRBV30
cdr3_aa: CAWSRTAEAFF

j_call: TRBJ2-2
v_call: TRBV9
cdr3_aa: CASSVHRGLTTGELFF

j_call: TRBJ1-1
v_call: TRBV29-1
cdr3_aa: CSVEGPGGARTGFF

j_call: TRBJ2-5
v_call: TRBV30
cdr3_aa: CAWTDGSGLQETQYF

j_call: TRBJ2-3
v_call: TRBV5-1
cdr3_aa: CASSVGQLTDTQYF

j_call: TRBJ2-1
v_call: TRBV7-2
cdr3_aa: CASSPTRDNEQFF

j_call: TRBJ2-2
v_call: TRBV15
cdr3_aa: CATSREGSGELFF

j_call: TRBJ1-1
v_call: TRBV6-5
cdr3_aa: CASSYAGMNTEAFF

j_call: TRBJ2-2
v_call: TRBV4-3
cdr3_aa: CASSQGGSASPGELFF